Below, 9 T cell receptor beta chains from the same sample are listed, as sequenced in a study of blood T cells in healthy people across ages (dated by TCRdb to 2014 to 2015). Libraries came from 5' RACE. TCRdb shows the sequencer as Illumina HiSeq 2500. A second roughly 6 to 12 cycle PCR used a sample-barcoded 5' primer and a J-beta primer mix. The raw public reads went through TCRdb reprocessing: fastp at Q25, MiXCR clone calling, in-frame beta chains kept. Each entry is one CDR3 protein sequence, shown with its most common DNA and genes. A total of about 1 million distinct CDR3 sequences appear in this sample, 35% to 50% of them only once. Approximately 17% of the sample goes to the ten largest clones. Sequencing was done on a sample of blood. These receptors all come from an older woman in good health.

The chain combines TRBV21-1 with TRBJ2-3; TRBD1, as called in the table, went unchecked against the DNA. TRBV21-1 constitutes a pseudogene. The CDR3 loop spans 13 amino acids. In nucleotides, the CDR3 is TGTGCCAGCACAAAGCCCCGGCGGGATACGCAGTATTTT. Translating it yields CASTKPRRDTQYF.

This clonotype came up once. This chain uses TRBV7-3 with TRBJ2-2, with 7 nucleotides matching TRBD2. J lost 1 base, V lost 5 bases, and 4 bases had no gene match. This CDR3 has 15 amino acids. Germline V gene data show CDR1 as SGHTA and CDR2 as FQGTGA. In DNA form, the CDR3 reads TGTGCCAGCAGCCCAGGGAGGGTGAACACCGGGGAGCTGTTTTTT. This translates into CASSPGRVNTGELFF.

In the case of this clonotype: The junction departs from germline at one end; a sequencing error may be responsible. The chain has TRBV14 and TRBJ2-6; D may be TRBD1 (6 bases). The V gene's germline CDR1 is SGHDN and CDR2 FVKESK. This CDR3 has 18 residues. DNA for the CDR3: TGTGCCAGCAGCCAGCTACCGGGACACCTCTCTGGGGCCAACGTCCAGACTTTC. This gives the protein CASSQLPGHLSGANVQTF.

The CDR3 DNA reads TGTGCCAGCAGCTTGGTCTCAGACAATGAGCAGTTCTTC. Residues: CASSLVSDNEQFF. V usage is TRBV7-2 and J usage is TRBJ2-1, with D unclear. This CDR3 region has 13 residues. Germline V CDR1 and CDR2: SGHTA, FQGNSA. V was cut by 3 bases and J by 5 bases, with 8 bases left in between.

The chain recombines TRBV27 with TRBJ1-1; tentative D call: TRBD1 (6 bases). Germline CDR1 reads MNHEY; CDR2 reads SMNVEV (reference sequence). The CDR3 length is 14 residues. V lost 8 bases and J lost 1, with 14 bases in between. The CDR3 loop reads CASGPWTANTEAFF. In DNA form, the CDR3 reads TGTGCCAGCGGCCCGTGGACAGCGAACACTGAAGCTTTCTTT.

This clonotype was recorded a few times. The CDR3 DNA reads as TGTGCCAGCAGCTTAAACCGGGATCAGCCCCAGCATTTT. Translated: CASSLNRDQPQHF. V and J are TRBV7-2 and TRBJ1-5; D is ambiguous. Germline V CDR1 and CDR2: SGHTA, FQGNSA. This CDR3 is built from 13 residues. The ends were cut back, 2 bases at V and 5 bases at J, with 7 bases in the middle.

This chain uses TRBV11-1 with TRBJ2-3; TRBD2 is a possible D gene (6 bases). Germline assignment: CDR1 SGHAT and CDR2 FQDESV (reference sequence). The CDR3 extends over 16 amino acids. V was pared by 3 bases and J by 2 bases, with 15 bases between. The CDR3, as DNA: TGTGCCAGCAGCTTCCCCGGCCCTAGCGACACAGATACGCAGTATTTT. As protein: CASSFPGPSDTDTQYF.

This clonotype occurred once. The J gene is TRBJ1-2, the V gene TRBV10-3; 7 bases align to TRBD1. This CDR3 has 15 amino acids. In germline, CDR1 is ENHRY, CDR2 SYGVKD. V was pared by 4 bases and J by 1 base, with 6 bases of the junction left unmatched. CDR3 sequence: CAISAGQGDNYGYTF. The CDR3 DNA reads as TGTGCCATCAGTGCCGGGCAGGGGGATAACTATGGCTACACCTTC.

The V and J genes are TRBV25-1 and TRBJ2-1, with TRBD2 as a possible D gene (5 bases). Germline CDR1 MGHDK, CDR2 SYGVNS. CDR3 length equals 15 residues. Trimming took 3 bases from V and 1 from J, leaving 10 bases between them. CDR3 in DNA: TGTGCCAGCAGTGATATTGCGGGTTCCTACAATGAGCAGTTCTTC. Encoded protein: CASSDIAGSYNEQFF.